Listed below are T cell receptor beta chains from one sample, sequenced in a study of T-cell reconstitution after alpha-beta-depleted transplantation in children. Each CDR3 protein gets one entry after TCRdb re-called the PCR reads with MiXCR. The repertoire holds about 590,000 distinct CDR3 sequences, with roughly 13% as singletons. Sequenced here: PBMCs, mostly from graft donor cells, sampled 360 days after TCRalphabeta/CD19-depleted stem cell transplant. The receptors derive from a male patient aged 10 to 17 who had a stem cell transplant for acute myeloid leukemia, so the T cells may come from the graft donor. CDR3s include the opening cysteine and the closing phenylalanine or tryptophan. Size is stated for part of the rows, as once, few or many counts, or as a class when the clone is expanded.

cdr3_length: 14; clone_size: few; v_call: TRBV28; cdr3_aa: CASSLSQVQETQYF
cdr3_length: 14; clone_size: -; v_call: TRBV19; cdr3_aa: CASSIGGISYEQYF
cdr3_length: 14; clone_size: -; v_call: TRBV6-1; cdr3_aa: CASTETGSNTEAFF
cdr3_length: 15; clone_size: many; v_call: TRBV6-2/TRBV6-3; cdr3_aa: CASSPGLAPHNEQFF
cdr3_length: 14; clone_size: many; v_call: TRBV25-1; cdr3_aa: CASSGYRGGYEQYF
cdr3_length: 17; clone_size: many; v_call: TRBV28; cdr3_aa: CASSFPPSGRITDTQYF
cdr3_length: 15; clone_size: -; v_call: TRBV28; cdr3_aa: CASSLLGGGNQPQHF
cdr3_length: 16; clone_size: many; v_call: TRBV28; cdr3_aa: CASSFEGQHLSYEQYF
cdr3_length: 13; clone_size: once; v_call: TRBV30; cdr3_aa: CAWYGERDYEQYF
cdr3_length: 16; clone_size: -; v_call: TRBV7-3; cdr3_aa: CASSLPGQVNTGELFF
cdr3_length: 16; clone_size: few; v_call: TRBV28; cdr3_aa: CASSQTKRLNTGELFF
cdr3_length: 15; clone_size: few; v_call: TRBV7-2; cdr3_aa: CASSQEGITSYEQYF
cdr3_length: 17; clone_size: few; v_call: TRBV20-1; cdr3_aa: CSAPGLAQSSGANVLTF
cdr3_length: 16; clone_size: once; v_call: TRBV19; cdr3_aa: CASSIVDSGRADTQYF
cdr3_length: 15; clone_size: few; v_call: TRBV29-1; cdr3_aa: CSVGGRAPSSYEQYF
cdr3_length: 15; clone_size: -; v_call: TRBV30; cdr3_aa: CAWSVGTDISDTQYF
cdr3_length: 16; clone_size: many; v_call: TRBV29-1; cdr3_aa: CSVPGSGSSSSYEQYF
cdr3_length: 15; clone_size: many; v_call: TRBV27; cdr3_aa: CASRIGTGISYEQYF
cdr3_length: 16; clone_size: few; v_call: TRBV4-3; cdr3_aa: CASSQDAGVASYEQYF
cdr3_length: 15; clone_size: many; v_call: TRBV7-9; cdr3_aa: CASSPETGRNSPLHF
cdr3_length: 14; clone_size: few; v_call: TRBV30; cdr3_aa: CAWSRLAATGELFF
cdr3_length: 18; clone_size: -; v_call: TRBV2; cdr3_aa: CASNRQGTGRSSYNEQFF
cdr3_length: 15; clone_size: -; v_call: TRBV7-2; cdr3_aa: CASSWDRVTNNEQFF
cdr3_length: 15; clone_size: -; v_call: TRBV27; cdr3_aa: CASSLASNGFYEQYF
cdr3_length: 17; clone_size: -; v_call: TRBV28; cdr3_aa: CASSPDFSSGREDTQYF
cdr3_length: 11; clone_size: many; v_call: TRBV6-6; cdr3_aa: CASSYLSEQFF
cdr3_length: 15; clone_size: -; v_call: TRBV29-1; cdr3_aa: CSVDGPGANTGELFF
cdr3_length: 13; clone_size: few; v_call: TRBV3-1; cdr3_aa: CASSLGLAAEQYF
cdr3_length: 12; clone_size: few; v_call: TRBV6-5; cdr3_aa: CASSPHNTEAFF
cdr3_length: 22; clone_size: -; v_call: TRBV13; cdr3_aa: CASSTDRGPRFLAGGPADTQYF
cdr3_length: 16; clone_size: few; v_call: TRBV7-2; cdr3_aa: CASSPARVAGGETQYF
cdr3_length: 16; clone_size: many; v_call: TRBV12-3/TRBV12-4; cdr3_aa: CASSPFRDGGENIQYF
cdr3_length: 12; clone_size: -; v_call: TRBV29-1; cdr3_aa: CSADRGNEKLFF
cdr3_length: 13; clone_size: few; v_call: TRBV24-1; cdr3_aa: CATSKRSTDTQYF
cdr3_length: 15; clone_size: -; v_call: TRBV7-8; cdr3_aa: CASSLQPGQTYEQYF
cdr3_length: 15; clone_size: many; v_call: TRBV10-3; cdr3_aa: CAISEGLAGSETQYF
cdr3_length: 14; clone_size: -; v_call: TRBV7-9; cdr3_aa: CASSAGLADNEQFF
cdr3_length: 14; clone_size: few; v_call: TRBV28; cdr3_aa: CASSFMRDQETQYF
cdr3_length: 17; clone_size: -; v_call: TRBV7-2; cdr3_aa: CASSLMDLGGNRDTQYF
cdr3_length: 15; clone_size: -; v_call: TRBV28; cdr3_aa: CASSLPQGRRDTQYF
cdr3_length: 17; clone_size: -; v_call: TRBV4-3; cdr3_aa: CASSQIIGRASEVEQFF
cdr3_length: 12; clone_size: many; v_call: TRBV18; cdr3_aa: CASSSEGDEQFF
cdr3_length: 15; clone_size: many; v_call: TRBV27; cdr3_aa: CASSLKRNPSYEQYF
cdr3_length: 15; clone_size: few; v_call: TRBV6-5; cdr3_aa: CASSYGADRGNEQFF
cdr3_length: 13; clone_size: few; v_call: TRBV20-1; cdr3_aa: CSASGRAHNEQFF
cdr3_length: 13; clone_size: -; v_call: TRBV7-2; cdr3_aa: CASSLRSTTEAFF
cdr3_length: 11; clone_size: many; v_call: TRBV24-1; cdr3_aa: CATSDSTTEFF
cdr3_length: 16; clone_size: -; v_call: TRBV7-9; cdr3_aa: CASSQLDFGSYNEQFF
cdr3_length: 14; clone_size: -; v_call: TRBV20-1; cdr3_aa: CSAKRLAGTYEQYF
cdr3_length: 16; clone_size: -; v_call: TRBV18; cdr3_aa: CASSQEVIAVRNEQYF
cdr3_length: 18; clone_size: many; v_call: TRBV4-2; cdr3_aa: CASSPSLRGGRGTGELFF
cdr3_length: 15; clone_size: many; v_call: TRBV7-2; cdr3_aa: CASSLAGGAVNIQYF
cdr3_length: 12; clone_size: many; v_call: TRBV29-1; cdr3_aa: CSVLQGRETQYF
cdr3_length: 15; clone_size: few; v_call: TRBV29-1; cdr3_aa: CSVEGTGKLNQPQHF
cdr3_length: 12; clone_size: many; v_call: TRBV7-9; cdr3_aa: CASSSQMYEQYF
cdr3_length: 14; clone_size: -; v_call: TRBV5-1; cdr3_aa: CASQHGATQETQYF